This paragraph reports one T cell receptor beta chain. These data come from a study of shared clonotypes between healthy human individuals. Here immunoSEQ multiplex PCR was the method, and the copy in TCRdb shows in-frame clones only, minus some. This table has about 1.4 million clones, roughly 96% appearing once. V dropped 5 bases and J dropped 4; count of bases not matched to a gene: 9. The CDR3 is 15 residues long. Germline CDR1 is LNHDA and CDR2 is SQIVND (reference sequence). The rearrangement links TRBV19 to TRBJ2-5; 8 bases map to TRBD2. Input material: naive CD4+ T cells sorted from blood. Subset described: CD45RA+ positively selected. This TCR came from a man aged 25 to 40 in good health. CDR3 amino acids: CASSEGGLAGETQYF. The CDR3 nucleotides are TGTGCCAGTAGTGAGGGCGGGCTAGCGGGAGAGACCCAGTACTTC.